These T cell receptor beta chains were read from a single sample in a study of identical twins. From the 5' RACE reads, TCRdb called clonotypes with MiXCR, one entry per CDR3 protein. The repertoire holds 1.5 million or so distinct CDR3 sequences, around a third seen once, with around 0.25% in the top ten. The sample taken for sequencing was cord blood. The receptors were gathered from a newborn girl in good health. Both conserved end residues are part of each CDR3.

j_gene	v_gene	CDR3aa
TRBJ1-2	TRBV5-1	CARSRRCYGYTF
TRBJ2-7	TRBV4-2	CASSHDSLSYEQYF
TRBJ2-7	TRBV7-2	CASSLNQRFSEQYF
TRBJ1-2	TRBV20-1	CSARDSRGQGLGYTF
TRBJ2-1	TRBV7-9	CAIGRDEQFF
TRBJ1-1	TRBV28	CAFQPSYNTEAFF
TRBJ1-5	TRBV7-9	CASSLGKGSNQPQHF
TRBJ1-2	TRBV5-1	CASSLSGGVYQTDYTF
TRBJ2-7	TRBV6-1	CASSEGRPRYEQYF
TRBJ2-1	TRBV7-2	CAGSSDPGKQFF
TRBJ2-3	TRBV12-3/TRBV12-4	CASSSGLVDTQYF
TRBJ1-1	TRBV12-5	CASGRVVSNLFTEAFF
TRBJ2-3	TRBV20-1	CSARVGLAPTDTQYF
TRBJ1-6	TRBV21-1	CASSKEGSPPHF
TRBJ2-1	TRBV5-1	CASSPTSRRYNEQFF
TRBJ1-1	TRBV7-9	CASSGRTGSRGNTEAFF
TRBJ2-3	TRBV28	CACSFSSKREATDTQYF
TRBJ2-3	TRBV5-1	CASSPIGITQYF
TRBJ2-3	TRBV28	CASSLLIETDTQYF
TRBJ2-7	TRBV7-6	CASSPLTTGLDEQYF
NA	TRBV28	CASSSMGTRSGEQYF
TRBJ2-2	TRBV10-2	CASIDGQLFTGELFF
TRBJ2-7	TRBV28	CASNASGRLSYEQYF
TRBJ1-2	TRBV5-6	CASNRLVNYGYTF
NA	TRBV29-1	CSVAGPSPREQYF
TRBJ2-2	TRBV12-3/TRBV12-4	CASSRTVANTGELFF
TRBJ2-1	TRBV7-2	CASSLAGGVGGEQFF
TRBJ2-7	TRBV3-1	CASSQETRLAIHEQYF
TRBJ2-1	TRBV19	CASSTGINNEQFF
TRBJ1-2	TRBV12-3/TRBV12-4	CASSLAHITYGYTF
TRBJ2-7	TRBV2	CASSEIFRTGGYEQYF
TRBJ2-1	TRBV15	CATSRGFSGGKLYNEQFF
TRBJ2-3	TRBV27	CASRRGPWRELDTQYF
TRBJ2-5	TRBV20-1	CSARDPRETQYF
NA	TRBV6-2/TRBV6-3	CASTRGTGFYEQYF
TRBJ2-1	TRBV5-4	CASSLPHHNEQFF
TRBJ2-5	TRBV4-1	CASSPVGFVETQYF
TRBJ1-4	TRBV10-2	CASTEDRVAEKLFF
TRBJ2-1	TRBV5-1	CASSLGAYKHEQFF
TRBJ1-2	TRBV6-5	CASGFRDNYGYTF
TRBJ2-1	TRBV3-1	CASSQEGAPYNEQFF
TRBJ1-6	TRBV20-1	CSARTGMDNSPLHF
TRBJ1-5	TRBV28	CASRDTGVQPQHF